A single sample is the source of the 2 T cell receptor beta chains below, sequenced in a study of OX40 agonist ivuxolimab in advanced cancers. Sequencing was performed with immunoSEQ multiplex PCR; in TCRdb, only in-frame clones are kept and a portion is missing. There are some 83,000 clones in the sample; about 82% occur only once, and 6.5% lies in the top ten. The sample in question was CD4+ or CD8+ T cells sorted from blood, obtained in a trial of the OX40 agonist ivuxolimab. These receptors were taken from an adult with an advanced solid tumor such as melanoma, head and neck, liver or kidney cancer.

This clone was observed a few times. This sequence joins TRBV29-1 and TRBJ1-4; the match to TRBD1 covers 9 bases. This CDR3 is 14 amino acids long. Germline loops: CDR1 SQVTM, CDR2 ANQGSEA. V gave up 7 bases and J gave up 7 bases; unmatched junction bases: 10. DNA for the CDR3: TGCAGCGCCCCCTCCGGGACAGGGTCTGAAAAACTGTTTTTT. It yields the protein CSAPSGTGSEKLFF.

The rearrangement links TRBV27 to TRBJ2-7; TRBD1 matches at 7 bases. Trimming took 5 bases from V and 4 from J; bases not matched to a gene: 8. This CDR3 is 14 amino acids long. Germline CDR1 reads MNHEY; CDR2 reads SMNVEV (reference sequence). In DNA form, the CDR3 reads TGTGCCAGCAGTGAACGAGGGGGCCCGTACGAGCAGTACTTC. Translation: CASSERGGPYEQYF.